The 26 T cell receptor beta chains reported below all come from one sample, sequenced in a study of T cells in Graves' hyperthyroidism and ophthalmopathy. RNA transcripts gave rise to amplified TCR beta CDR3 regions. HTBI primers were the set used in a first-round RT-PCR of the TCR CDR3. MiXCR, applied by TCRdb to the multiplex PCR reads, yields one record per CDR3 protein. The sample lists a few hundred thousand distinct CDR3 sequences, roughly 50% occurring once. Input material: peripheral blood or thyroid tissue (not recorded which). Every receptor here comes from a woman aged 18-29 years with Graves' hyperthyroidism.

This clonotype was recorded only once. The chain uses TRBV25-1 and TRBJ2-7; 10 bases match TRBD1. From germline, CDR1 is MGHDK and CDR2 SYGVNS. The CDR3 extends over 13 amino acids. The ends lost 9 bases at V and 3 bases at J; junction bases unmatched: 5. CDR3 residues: CARGTGDYYEQYF. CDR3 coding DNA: TGTGCCAGAGGGACAGGGGATTACTACGAGCAGTACTTC.

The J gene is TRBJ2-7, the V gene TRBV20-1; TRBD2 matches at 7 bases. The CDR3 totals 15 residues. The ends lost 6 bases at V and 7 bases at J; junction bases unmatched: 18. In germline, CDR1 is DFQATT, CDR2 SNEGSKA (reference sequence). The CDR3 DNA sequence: TGCAGTGCCGCCCCACTAGCGAGCCTTGGCAATGAGCAGTACTTC. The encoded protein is CSAAPLASLGNEQYF.

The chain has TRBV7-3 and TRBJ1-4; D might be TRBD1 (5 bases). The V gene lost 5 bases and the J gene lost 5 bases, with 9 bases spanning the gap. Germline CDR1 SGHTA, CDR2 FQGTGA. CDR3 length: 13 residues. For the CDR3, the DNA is TGTGCCAGCAGCCAGGACACGAATGAAAAACTGTTTTTT. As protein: CASSQDTNEKLFF.

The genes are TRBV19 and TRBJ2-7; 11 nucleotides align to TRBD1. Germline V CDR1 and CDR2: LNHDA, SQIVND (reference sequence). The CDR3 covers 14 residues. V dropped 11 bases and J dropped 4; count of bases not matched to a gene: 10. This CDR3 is CAWSHGTGGYEQYF. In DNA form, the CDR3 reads TGTGCCTGGAGTCACGGGACAGGGGGATACGAGCAGTACTTC.

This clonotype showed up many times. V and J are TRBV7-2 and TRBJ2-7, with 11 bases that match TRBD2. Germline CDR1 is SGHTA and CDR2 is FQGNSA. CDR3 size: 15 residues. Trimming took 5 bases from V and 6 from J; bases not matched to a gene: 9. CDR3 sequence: CASSGDSGRAPEQYF. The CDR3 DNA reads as TGTGCCAGCAGCGGAGATAGCGGGAGGGCTCCCGAGCAGTACTTC.

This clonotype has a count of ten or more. The chain's CDR3 is CASSGYYGYTF. The CDR3 DNA sequence: TGTGCCAGCAGTGGATACTATGGCTACACCTTC. The chain joins TRBV6-5 to TRBJ1-2; D is ambiguous. CDR1 and CDR2 from the germline V gene are MNHEY and SVGAGI. The CDR3 has 11 amino acids. V lost 5 bases, J lost 3 bases, and 4 bases lay in between.

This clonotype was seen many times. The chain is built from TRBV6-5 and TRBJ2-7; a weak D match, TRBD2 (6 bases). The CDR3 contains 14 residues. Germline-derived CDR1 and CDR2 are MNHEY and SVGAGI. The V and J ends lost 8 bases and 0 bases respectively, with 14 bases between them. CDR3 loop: CASSASVHSYEQYF. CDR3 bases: TGTGCCAGCTCGGCTAGCGTACACTCCTACGAGCAGTACTTC.

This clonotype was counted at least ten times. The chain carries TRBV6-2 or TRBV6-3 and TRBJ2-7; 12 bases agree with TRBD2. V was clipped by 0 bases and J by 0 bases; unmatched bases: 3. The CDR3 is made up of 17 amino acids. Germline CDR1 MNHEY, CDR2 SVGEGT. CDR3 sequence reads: CASSYSTSGSNSYEQYF. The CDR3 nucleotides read TGTGCCAGCAGTTACTCGACTAGCGGGAGCAACTCCTACGAGCAGTACTTC.

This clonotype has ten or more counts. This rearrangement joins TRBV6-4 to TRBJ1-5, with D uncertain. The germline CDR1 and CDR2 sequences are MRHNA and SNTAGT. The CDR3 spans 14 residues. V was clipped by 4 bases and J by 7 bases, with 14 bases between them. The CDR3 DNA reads TGTGCCAGCAGTGCCTCCCCAAGGCAGCAGCCCCAGCATTTT. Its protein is CASSASPRQQPQHF.

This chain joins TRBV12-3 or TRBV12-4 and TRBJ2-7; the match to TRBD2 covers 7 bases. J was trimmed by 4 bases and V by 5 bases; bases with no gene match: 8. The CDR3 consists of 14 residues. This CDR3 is CASSTLARAYEQYF. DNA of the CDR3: TGTGCCAGCAGTACACTAGCGAGAGCTTACGAGCAGTACTTC.

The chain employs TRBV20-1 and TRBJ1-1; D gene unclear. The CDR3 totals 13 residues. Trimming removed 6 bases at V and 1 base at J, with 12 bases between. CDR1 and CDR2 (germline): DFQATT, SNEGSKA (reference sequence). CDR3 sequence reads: CSALRGANTEAFF. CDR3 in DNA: TGCAGTGCGTTACGGGGTGCGAACACTGAAGCTTTCTTT.

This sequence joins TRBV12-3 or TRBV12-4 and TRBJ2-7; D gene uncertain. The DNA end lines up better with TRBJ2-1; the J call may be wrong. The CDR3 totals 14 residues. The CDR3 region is CASSFLWTYNEQFF. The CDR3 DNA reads TGTGCCAGCAGTTTTCTGTGGACCTACAATGAGCAGTTCTTC.

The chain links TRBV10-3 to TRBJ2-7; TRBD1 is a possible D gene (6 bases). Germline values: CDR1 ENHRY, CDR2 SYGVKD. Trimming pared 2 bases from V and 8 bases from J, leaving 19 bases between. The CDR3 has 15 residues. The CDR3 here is CAISEDRLGVSQQYF. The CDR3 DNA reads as TGTGCCATCAGTGAGGACAGGTTGGGAGTATCACAGCAGTACTTC.

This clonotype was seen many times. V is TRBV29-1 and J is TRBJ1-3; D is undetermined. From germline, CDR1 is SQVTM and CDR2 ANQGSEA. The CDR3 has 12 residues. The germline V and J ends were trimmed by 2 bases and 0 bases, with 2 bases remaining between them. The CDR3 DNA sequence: TGCAGCGTTGAACGCTCTGGAAACACCATATATTTT. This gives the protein CSVERSGNTIYF.

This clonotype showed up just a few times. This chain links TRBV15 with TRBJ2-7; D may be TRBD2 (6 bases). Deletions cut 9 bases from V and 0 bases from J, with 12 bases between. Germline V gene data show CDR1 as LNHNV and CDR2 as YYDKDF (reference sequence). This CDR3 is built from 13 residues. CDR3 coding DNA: TGTGCCACTAGCGGTACCAGCTCCTACGAGCAGTACTTC. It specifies CATSGTSSYEQYF.

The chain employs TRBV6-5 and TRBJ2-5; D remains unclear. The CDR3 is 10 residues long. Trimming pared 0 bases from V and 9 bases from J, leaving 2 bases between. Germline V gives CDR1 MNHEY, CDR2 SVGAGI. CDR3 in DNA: TGTGCCAGCAGTTACTCATCCCAGTACTTC. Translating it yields CASSYSSQYF.

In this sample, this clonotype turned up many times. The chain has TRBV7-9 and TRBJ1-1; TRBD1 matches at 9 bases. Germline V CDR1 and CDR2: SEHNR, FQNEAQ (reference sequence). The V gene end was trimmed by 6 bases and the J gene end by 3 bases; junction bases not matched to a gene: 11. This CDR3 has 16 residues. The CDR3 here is CASRRDRVSSYTEAFF. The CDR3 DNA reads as TGTGCCAGCAGGCGGGACAGGGTATCTTCCTACACTGAAGCTTTCTTT.

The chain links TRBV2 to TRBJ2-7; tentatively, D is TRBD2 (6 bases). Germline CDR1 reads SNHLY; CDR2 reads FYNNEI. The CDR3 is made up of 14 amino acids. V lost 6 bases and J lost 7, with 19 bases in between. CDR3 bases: TGTGCCAGCAGGCGGGACCGGGCTGAGGATGAGCAGTACTTC. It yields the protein CASRRDRAEDEQYF.

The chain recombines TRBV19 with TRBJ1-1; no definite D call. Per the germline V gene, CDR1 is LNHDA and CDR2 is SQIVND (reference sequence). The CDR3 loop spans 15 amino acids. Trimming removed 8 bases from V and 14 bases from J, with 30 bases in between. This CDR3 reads CASCAGGLDYNEQFF. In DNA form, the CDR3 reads TGTGCCAGTTGTGCAGGAGGGCTAGACTACAATGAGCAGTTCTTT.

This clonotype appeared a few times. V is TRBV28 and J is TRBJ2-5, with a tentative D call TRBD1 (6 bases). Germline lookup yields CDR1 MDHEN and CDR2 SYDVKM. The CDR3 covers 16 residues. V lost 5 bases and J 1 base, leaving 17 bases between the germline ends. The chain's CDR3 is CASSAYRAETQETQYF. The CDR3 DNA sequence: TGTGCCAGCAGTGCGTACAGGGCAGAGACCCAAGAGACCCAGTACTTC.

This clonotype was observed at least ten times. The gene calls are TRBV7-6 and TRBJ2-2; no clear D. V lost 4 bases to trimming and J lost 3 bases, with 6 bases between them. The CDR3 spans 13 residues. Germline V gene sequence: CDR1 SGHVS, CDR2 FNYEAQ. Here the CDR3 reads CASSSRHTGELFF. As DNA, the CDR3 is TGTGCCAGCAGCTCGCGGCACACCGGGGAGCTGTTTTTT.

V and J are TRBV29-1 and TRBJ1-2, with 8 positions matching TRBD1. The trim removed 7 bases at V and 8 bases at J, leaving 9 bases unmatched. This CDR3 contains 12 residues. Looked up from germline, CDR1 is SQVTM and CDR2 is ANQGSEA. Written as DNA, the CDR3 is TGCAGCGCTACCGGGACAGGAAACGGCTACACCTTC. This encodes CSATGTGNGYTF. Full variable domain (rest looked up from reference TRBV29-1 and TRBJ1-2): SAVISQKPSRDICQRGTSLTIQCQVDSQVTMMFWYRQQPGQSLTLIATANQGSEATYESGFVIDKFPISRPNLTFSTLTVSNMSPEDSSIYLCSATGTGNGYTFGSGTRLTVV.

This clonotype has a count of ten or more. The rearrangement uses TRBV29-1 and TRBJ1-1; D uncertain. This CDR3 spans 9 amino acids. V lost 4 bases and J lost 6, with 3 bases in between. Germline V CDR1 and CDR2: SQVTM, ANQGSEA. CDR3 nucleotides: TGCAGCGTTGCTCCTGAAGCTTTCTTT. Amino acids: CSVAPEAFF.

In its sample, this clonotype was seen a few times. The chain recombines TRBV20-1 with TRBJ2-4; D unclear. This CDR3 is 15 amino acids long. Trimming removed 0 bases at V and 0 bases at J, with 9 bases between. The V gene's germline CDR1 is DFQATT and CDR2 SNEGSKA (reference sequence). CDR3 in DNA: TGCAGTGCTAGAGAAGCTGCCTCAGCCAAAAACATTCAGTACTTC. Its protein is CSAREAASAKNIQYF.

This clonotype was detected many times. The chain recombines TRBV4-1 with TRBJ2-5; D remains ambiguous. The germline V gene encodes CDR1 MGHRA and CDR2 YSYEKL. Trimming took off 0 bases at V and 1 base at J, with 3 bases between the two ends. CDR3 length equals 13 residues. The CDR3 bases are TGCGCCAGCAGCCAAGACACCCAAGAGACCCAGTACTTC. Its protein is CASSQDTQETQYF.

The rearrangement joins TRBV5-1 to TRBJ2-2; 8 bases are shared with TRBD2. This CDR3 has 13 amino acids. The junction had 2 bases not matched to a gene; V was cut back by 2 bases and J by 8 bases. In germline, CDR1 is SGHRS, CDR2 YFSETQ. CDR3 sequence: CASSLAGVGELFF. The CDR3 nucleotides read TGCGCCAGCAGCTTAGCGGGAGTGGGGGAGCTGTTTTTT.